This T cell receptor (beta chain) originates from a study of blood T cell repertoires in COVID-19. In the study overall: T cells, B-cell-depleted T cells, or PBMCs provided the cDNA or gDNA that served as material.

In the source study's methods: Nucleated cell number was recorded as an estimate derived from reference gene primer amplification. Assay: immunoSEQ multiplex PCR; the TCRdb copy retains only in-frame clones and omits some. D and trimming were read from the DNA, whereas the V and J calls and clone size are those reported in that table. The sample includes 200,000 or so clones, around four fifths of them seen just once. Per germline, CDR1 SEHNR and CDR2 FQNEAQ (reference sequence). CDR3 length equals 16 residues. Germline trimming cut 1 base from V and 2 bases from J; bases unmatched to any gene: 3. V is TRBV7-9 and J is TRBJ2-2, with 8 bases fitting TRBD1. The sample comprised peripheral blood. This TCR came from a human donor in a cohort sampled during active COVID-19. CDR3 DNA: TGTGCCAGCAGCTTAGGGCAGGGGGCCAACACCGGGGAGCTGTTTTTT. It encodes CASSLGQGANTGELFF.